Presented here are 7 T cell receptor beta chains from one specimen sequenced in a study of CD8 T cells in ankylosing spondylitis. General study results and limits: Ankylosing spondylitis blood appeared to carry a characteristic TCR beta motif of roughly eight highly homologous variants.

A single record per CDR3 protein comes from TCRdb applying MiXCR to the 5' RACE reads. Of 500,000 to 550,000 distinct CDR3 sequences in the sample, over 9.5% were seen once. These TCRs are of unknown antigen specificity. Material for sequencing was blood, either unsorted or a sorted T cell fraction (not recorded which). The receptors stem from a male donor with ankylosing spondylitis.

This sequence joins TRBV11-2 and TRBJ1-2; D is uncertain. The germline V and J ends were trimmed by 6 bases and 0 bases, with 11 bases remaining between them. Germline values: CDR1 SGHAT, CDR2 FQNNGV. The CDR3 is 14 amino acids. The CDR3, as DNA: TGTGCCAGCAGTCTAGCTTGGGCTAACTATGGCTACACCTTC. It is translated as CASSLAWANYGYTF.

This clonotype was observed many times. The CDR3 DNA reads as TGTGCCAGCAGCTTAGATGTAGTGGCCAATGAGCAGTTCTTC. Translated: CASSLDVVANEQFF. This rearrangement joins TRBV11-2 to TRBJ2-1; D remains unclear. Germline values: CDR1 SGHAT, CDR2 FQNNGV. Between the trimmed V and J ends, which lost 0 bases and 6 bases, there was a span of 9 bases. CDR3 length equals 14 residues.

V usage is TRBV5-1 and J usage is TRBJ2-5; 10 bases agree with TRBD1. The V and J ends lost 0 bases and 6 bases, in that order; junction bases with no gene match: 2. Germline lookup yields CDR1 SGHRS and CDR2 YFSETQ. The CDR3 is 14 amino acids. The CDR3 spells CASSLGQGAKTQYF. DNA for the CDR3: TGCGCCAGCAGCTTGGGACAGGGGGCAAAGACCCAGTACTTC.

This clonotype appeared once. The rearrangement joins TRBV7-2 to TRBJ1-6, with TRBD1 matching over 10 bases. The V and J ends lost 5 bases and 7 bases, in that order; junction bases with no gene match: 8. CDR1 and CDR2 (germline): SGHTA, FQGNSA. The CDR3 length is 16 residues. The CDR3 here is CASSRDRGGWNSPLHF. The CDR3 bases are TGTGCCAGCAGCCGGGACAGGGGAGGTTGGAATTCACCCCTCCACTTT.

CDR3 coding DNA: TGTGCCAGCAAGTCCGAGGGGAGCTCCTATAATTCACCCCTCCACTTT. Translating gives CASKSEGSSYNSPLHF. The J gene is TRBJ1-6, the V gene TRBV6-1; D may be TRBD1 (5 bases). Germline V CDR1 and CDR2: MNHNS, SASEGT. CDR3 length equals 16 residues. V lost 7 bases and J lost 0, with 13 bases in between.

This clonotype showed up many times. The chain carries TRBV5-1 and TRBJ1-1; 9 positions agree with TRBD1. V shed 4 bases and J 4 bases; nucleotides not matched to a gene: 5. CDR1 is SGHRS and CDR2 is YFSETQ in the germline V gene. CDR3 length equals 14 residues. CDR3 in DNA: TGCGCCAGCAGCGAGACAGGGGGACGCACTGAAGCTTTCTTT. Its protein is CASSETGGRTEAFF. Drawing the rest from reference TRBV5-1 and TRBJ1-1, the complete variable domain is KAGVTQTPRYLIKTRGQQVTLSCSPISGHRSVSWYQQTPGQGLQFLFEYFSETQRNKGNFPGRFSGRQFSNSRSEMNVSTLELGDSALYLCASSETGGRTEAFFGQGTRLTVV.

The CDR3 sequence: CASRQGDTTETQYF. The CDR3 DNA follows: TGCGCCAGCCGACAAGGGGACACTACAGAGACCCAGTACTTC. The chain combines TRBV5-1 with TRBJ2-5; possible D gene TRBD1, 6 bases. CDR3 length equals 14 residues. Trimming removed 7 bases at V and 4 bases at J, with 17 bases between. The germline V gene encodes CDR1 SGHRS and CDR2 YFSETQ.